This T cell receptor (beta chain) comes out of a study of shared clonotypes between healthy human individuals. The study drew all its donors from Caucasian adults living in Nashville, Tennessee. DNA at about 200 ng, about 30,000 T cell genomes, went into sorted-subset replicate PCRs. Source study methods: Junction-only sequences produced by ImmunoSEQ had no quality scores, so filtering differed. Only in-frame clones appear in the TCRdb table, and some are missing; sequencing was by immunoSEQ multiplex PCR. That table gives V, J and clone size, and the DNA gave D and trimming. Of about 960,000 clones in the sample, over 75% were seen once. The receptor was derived from a man between 18 and 29 years old in good health. Sequencing was carried out using memory CD4+ T cells sorted from blood. Subset defined: CD45RA-negative fraction.

The CDR3 DNA follows: TGTGCCAGCAGCCCACTTCGGACAGAGGCCTATGGCTACACCTTC. The encoded protein is CASSPLRTEAYGYTF. This sequence joins TRBV6-1 and TRBJ1-2; weak D call: TRBD1 (6 bases). The CDR3 has 15 residues. Looked up from germline, CDR1 is MNHNS and CDR2 is SASEGT. Trimming pared 6 bases from V and 4 bases from J, leaving 18 bases between.